This T cell receptor beta chain stems from a study of blood T cell repertoires in COVID-19. The wider study: T cells, B-cell-depleted T cells, or PBMCs provided the cDNA or gDNA that served as material.

Here immunoSEQ multiplex PCR was the method, and the copy in TCRdb shows in-frame clones only, minus some. The sample contains 150,000 to 200,000 clones, approximately 86% of which appear only once. The junction had 10 bases not matched to a gene; V was cut back by 1 base and J by 0 bases. Germline CDR1 and CDR2: MGHRA and YSYEKL. The CDR3 consists of 19 residues. The V and J genes are TRBV4-1 and TRBJ2-1; 9 nucleotides agree with TRBD2. Sequenced input: peripheral blood. This sequence was found in a man in his sixties with acute or convalescent COVID-19. The CDR3 reads CASSQVAGGPRDSYNEQFF. In DNA, the CDR3 is TGCGCCAGCAGCCAAGTTGCGGGAGGGCCCCGAGACTCCTACAATGAGCAGTTCTTC.